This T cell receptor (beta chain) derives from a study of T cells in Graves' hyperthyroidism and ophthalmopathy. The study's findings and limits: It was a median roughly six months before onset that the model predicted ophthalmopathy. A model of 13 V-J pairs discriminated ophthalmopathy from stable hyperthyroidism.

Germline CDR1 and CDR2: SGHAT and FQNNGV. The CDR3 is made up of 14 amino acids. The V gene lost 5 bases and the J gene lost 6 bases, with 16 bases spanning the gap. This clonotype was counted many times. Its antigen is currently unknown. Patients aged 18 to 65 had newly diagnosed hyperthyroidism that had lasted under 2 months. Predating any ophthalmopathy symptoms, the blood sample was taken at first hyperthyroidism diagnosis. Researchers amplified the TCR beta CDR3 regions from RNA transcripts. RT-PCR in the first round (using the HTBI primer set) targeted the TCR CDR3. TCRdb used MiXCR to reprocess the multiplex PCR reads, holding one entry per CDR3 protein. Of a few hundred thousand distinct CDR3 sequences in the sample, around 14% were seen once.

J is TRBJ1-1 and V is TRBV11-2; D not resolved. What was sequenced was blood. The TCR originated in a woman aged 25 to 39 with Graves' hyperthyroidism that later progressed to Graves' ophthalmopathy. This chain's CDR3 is CASSHRPEKAEAFF. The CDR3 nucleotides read TGTGCCAGCAGCCACCGCCCTGAGAAGGCTGAAGCTTTCTTT.